This TCR beta chain was found in a study of blood T cell repertoires in COVID-19. For the study at large: Acute and convalescent COVID-19 samples came from the United States, Italy and Spain.

V shed 0 bases, J shed 1 base, and the junction held 2 bases outside the gene matches. This CDR3 has 15 amino acids. Germline CDR1 is SGDLS and CDR2 is YYNGEE. Enrolled through a virtual design, the participants were between 18 and 89 years of age and came from 24 US areas. Data came from immunoSEQ multiplex PCR; TCRdb stores just in-frame clones and leaves some out. The repertoire consists of 200,000 to 300,000 clones, with approximately 89% occurring once and the leading ten covering 0.95% to 1.5%. The clonotype was recovered from a woman between 35 and 50 years old with acute COVID-19. The specimen sequenced was PBMCs or T cells enriched from blood (not recorded which). The chain links TRBV9 to TRBJ1-1, with TRBD1 matching over 8 bases. For the CDR3, the DNA is TGTGCCAGCAGCGTAGGCGGGACAGGGAACACTGAAGCTTTCTTT. This gives the protein CASSVGGTGNTEAFF.